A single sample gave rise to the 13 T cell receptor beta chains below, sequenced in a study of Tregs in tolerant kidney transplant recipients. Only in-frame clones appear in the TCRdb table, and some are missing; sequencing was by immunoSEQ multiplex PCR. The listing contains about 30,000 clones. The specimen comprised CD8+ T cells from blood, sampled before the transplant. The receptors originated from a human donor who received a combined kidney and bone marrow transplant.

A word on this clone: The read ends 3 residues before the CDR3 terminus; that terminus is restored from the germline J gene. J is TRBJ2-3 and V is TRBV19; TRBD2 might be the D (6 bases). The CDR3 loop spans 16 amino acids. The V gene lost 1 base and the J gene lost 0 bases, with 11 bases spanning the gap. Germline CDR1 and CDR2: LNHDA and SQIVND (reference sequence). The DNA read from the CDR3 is TGTGCCAGTAGTATAGGTCTAGCGATAAGCACAGATACG. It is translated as CASSIGLAISTDT. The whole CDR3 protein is CASSIGLAISTDTQYF. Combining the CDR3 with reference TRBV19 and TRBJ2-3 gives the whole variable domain DGGITQSPKYLFRKEGQNVTLSCEQNLNHDAMYWYRQDPGQGLRLIYYSQIVNDFQKGDIAEGYSVSREKKESFPLTVTSAQKNPTAFYLCASSIGLAISTDTQYFGPGTRLTVL.

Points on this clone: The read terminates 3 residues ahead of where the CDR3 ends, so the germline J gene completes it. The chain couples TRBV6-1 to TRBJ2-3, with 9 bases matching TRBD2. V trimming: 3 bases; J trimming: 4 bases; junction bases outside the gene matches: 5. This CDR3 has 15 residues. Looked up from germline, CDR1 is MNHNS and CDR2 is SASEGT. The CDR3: CASSDSGLASDTQYF. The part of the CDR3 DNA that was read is TGTGCCAGCAGTGATTCGGGACTAGCCTCAGATACG.

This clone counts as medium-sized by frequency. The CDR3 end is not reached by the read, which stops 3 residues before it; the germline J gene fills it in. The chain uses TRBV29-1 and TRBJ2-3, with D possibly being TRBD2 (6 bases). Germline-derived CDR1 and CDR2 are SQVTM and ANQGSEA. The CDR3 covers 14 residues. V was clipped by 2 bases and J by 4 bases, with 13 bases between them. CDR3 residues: CSVETTREADTQYF. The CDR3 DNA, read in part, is TGCAGCGTTGAAACTACTAGGGAGGCAGATACG.

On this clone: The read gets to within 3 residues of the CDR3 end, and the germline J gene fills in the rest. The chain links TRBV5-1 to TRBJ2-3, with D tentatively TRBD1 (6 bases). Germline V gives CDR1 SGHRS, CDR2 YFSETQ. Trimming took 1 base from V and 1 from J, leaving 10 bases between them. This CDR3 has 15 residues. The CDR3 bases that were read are TGCGCCAGCAGCTTGTGGGCAGGGGGCACAGATACG. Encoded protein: CASSLWAGGTDT. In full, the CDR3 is CASSLWAGGTDTQYF.

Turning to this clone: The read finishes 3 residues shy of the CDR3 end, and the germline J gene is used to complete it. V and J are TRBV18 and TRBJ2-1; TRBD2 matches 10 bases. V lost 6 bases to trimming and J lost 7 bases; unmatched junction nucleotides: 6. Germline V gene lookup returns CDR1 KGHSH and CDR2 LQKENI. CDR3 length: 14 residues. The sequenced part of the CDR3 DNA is TGTGCCAGCTCGTCTAGCGGGAGACGGAATGAG. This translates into CASSSSGRRNE. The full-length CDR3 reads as CASSSSGRRNEQFF. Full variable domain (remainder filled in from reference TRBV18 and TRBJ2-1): NAGVMQNPRHLVRRRGQEARLRCSPMKGHSHVYWYRQLPEEGLKFMVYLQKENIIDESGMPKERFSAEFPKEGPSILRIQQVVRGDSAAYFCASSSSGRRNEQFFGPGTRLTVL.

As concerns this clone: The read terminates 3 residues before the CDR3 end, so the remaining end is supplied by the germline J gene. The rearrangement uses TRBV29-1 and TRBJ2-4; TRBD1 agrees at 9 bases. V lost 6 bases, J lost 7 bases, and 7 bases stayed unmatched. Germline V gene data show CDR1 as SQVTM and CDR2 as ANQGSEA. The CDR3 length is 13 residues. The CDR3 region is CSVRHRGQNIQYF. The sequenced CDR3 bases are TGCAGCGTGAGACACAGGGGGCAGAACATT.

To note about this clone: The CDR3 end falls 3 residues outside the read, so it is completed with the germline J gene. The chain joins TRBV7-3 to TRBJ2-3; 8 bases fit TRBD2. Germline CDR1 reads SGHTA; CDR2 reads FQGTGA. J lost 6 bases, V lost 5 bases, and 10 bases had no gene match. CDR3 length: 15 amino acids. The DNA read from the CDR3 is TGTGCCAGCAGCATGGCAGCGGGAGAGCTGGATACG. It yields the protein CASSMAAGELDT. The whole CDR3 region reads CASSMAAGELDTQYF.

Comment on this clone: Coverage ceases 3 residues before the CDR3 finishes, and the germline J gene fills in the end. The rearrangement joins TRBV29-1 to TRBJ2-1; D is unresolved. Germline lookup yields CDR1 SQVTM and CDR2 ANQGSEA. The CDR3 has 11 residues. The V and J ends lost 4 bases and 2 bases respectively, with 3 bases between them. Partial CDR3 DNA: TGCAGCGTTGCTGCCTACAATGAG. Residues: CSVAAYNE. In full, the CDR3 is CSVAAYNEQFF.

CDR3 residues: CASSLQGQPQHF. The CDR3 DNA, read in part, is TGTGCCAGCAGCTTGCAAGGGCAGCCC. The V and J genes are TRBV5-6 and TRBJ1-5, with unresolved D. The CDR3 extends 3 residues past the end of the read, so its final part is completed from the germline J gene. The germline V gene has CDR1 SGHDT and CDR2 YYEEEE. The V and J ends lost 1 base and 7 bases respectively, with 6 bases between them. The CDR3 contains 12 residues.

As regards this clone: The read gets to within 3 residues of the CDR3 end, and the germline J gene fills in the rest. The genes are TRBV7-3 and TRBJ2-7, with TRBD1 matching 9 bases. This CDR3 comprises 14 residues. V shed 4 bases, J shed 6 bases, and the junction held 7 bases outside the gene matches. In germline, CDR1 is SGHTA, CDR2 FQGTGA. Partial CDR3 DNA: TGTGCCAGCAGCTCGACAGGGGGGGGTAGCGAG. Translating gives CASSSTGGGSE. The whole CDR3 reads CASSSTGGGSEQYF.

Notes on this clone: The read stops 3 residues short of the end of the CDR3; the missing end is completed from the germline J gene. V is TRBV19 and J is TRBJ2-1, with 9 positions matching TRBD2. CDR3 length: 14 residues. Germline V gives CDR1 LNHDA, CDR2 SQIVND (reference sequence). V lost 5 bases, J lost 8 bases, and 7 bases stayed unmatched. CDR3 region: CASSYAGGWYEQFF. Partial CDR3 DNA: TGTGCCAGTAGTTATGCGGGAGGGTGGTATGAG.

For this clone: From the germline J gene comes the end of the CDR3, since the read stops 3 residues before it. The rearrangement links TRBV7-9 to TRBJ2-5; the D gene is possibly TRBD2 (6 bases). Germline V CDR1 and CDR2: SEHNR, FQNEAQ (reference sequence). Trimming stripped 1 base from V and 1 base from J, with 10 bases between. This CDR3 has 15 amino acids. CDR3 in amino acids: CASSLESSGQETQYF. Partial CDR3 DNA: TGTGCCAGCAGCTTAGAAAGTAGCGGCCAAGAGACC. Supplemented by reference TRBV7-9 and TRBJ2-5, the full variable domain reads DTGVSQNPRHKITKRGQNVTFRCDPISEHNRLYWYRQTLGQGPEFLTYFQNEAQLEKSRLLSDRFSAERPKGSFSTLEIQRTEQGDSAMYLCASSLESSGQETQYFGPGTRLLVL.

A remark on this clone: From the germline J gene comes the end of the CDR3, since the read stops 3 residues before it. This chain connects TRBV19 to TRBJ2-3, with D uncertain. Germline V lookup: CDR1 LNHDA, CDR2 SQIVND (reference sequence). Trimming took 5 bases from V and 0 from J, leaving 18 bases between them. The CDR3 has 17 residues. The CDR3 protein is CASSAYPLRSSTDTQYF. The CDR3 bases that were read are TGTGCCAGTAGTGCTTACCCTCTCCGCAGTAGCACAGATACG.